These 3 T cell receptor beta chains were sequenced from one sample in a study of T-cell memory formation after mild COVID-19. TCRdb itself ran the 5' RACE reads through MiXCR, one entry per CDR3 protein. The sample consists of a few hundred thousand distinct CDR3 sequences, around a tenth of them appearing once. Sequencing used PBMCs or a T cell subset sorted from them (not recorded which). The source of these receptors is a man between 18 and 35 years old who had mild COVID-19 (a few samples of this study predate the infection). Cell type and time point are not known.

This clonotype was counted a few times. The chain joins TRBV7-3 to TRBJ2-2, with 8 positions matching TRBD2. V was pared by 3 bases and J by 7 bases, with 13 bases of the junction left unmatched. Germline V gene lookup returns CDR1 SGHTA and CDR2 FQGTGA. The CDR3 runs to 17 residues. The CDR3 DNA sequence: TGTGCCAGCAGCTTCGGACGGGGGGGCCCGGGGTACGGGGAGCTGTTTTTT. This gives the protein CASSFGRGGPGYGELFF.

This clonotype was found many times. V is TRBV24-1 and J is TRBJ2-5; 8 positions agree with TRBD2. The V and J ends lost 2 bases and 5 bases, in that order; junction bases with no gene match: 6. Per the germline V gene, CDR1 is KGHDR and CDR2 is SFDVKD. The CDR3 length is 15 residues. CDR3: CATSDSAGGGETQYF. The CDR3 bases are TGTGCCACCAGTGATTCCGCGGGCGGGGGGGAGACCCAGTACTTC.

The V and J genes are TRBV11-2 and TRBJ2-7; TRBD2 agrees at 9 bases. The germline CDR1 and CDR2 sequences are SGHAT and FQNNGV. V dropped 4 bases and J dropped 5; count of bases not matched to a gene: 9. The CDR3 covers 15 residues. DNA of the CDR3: TGTGCCAGCAGCTCACCTATAGCGGGAGTCCACGAGCAGTACTTC. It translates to CASSSPIAGVHEQYF. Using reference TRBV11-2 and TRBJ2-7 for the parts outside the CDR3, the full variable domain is EAGVAQSPRYKIIEKRQSVAFWCNPISGHATLYWYQQILGQGPKLLIQFQNNGVVDDSQLPKDRFSAERLKGVDSTLKIQPAKLEDSAVYLCASSSPIAGVHEQYFGPGTRLTVT.